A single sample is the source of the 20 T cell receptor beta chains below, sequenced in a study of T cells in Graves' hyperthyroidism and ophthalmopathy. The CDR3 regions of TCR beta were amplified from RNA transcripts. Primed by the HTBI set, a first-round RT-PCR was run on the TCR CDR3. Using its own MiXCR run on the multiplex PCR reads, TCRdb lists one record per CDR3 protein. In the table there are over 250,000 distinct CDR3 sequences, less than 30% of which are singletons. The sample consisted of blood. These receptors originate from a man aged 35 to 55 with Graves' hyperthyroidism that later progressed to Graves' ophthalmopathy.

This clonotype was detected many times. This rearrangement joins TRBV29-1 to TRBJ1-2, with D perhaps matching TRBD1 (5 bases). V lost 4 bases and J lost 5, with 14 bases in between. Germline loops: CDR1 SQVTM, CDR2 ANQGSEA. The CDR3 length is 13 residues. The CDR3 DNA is TGCAGCGTTGGGTTAGGGACTCAGTATGGCTACACCTTC. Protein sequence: CSVGLGTQYGYTF.

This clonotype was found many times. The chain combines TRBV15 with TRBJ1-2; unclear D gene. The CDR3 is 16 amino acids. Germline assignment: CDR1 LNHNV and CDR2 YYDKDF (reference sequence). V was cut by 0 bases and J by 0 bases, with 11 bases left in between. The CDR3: CATSRDEGIANYGYTF. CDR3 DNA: TGTGCCACCAGCAGAGATGAGGGAATTGCTAACTATGGCTACACCTTC.

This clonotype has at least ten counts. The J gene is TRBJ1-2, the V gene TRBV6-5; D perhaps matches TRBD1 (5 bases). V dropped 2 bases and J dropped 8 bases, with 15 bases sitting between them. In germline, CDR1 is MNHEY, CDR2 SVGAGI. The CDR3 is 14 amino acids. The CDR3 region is CASSYLGQSDGYTF. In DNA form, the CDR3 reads TGTGCCAGCAGTTACCTGGGGCAGTCGGACGGCTACACCTTC.

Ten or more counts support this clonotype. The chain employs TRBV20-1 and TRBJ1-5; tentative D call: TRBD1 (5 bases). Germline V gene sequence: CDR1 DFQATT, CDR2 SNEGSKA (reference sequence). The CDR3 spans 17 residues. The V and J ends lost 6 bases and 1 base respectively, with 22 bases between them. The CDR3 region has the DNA TGCAGTGCCCCGCGGGGCACCATGGGGAGCAGCAATCAGCCCCAGCATTTT. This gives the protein CSAPRGTMGSSNQPQHF.

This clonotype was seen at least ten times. CDR3: CASRAAGARSTEAFF. CDR3 in DNA: TGTGCCAGCAGGGCCGCAGGGGCGCGCTCCACTGAAGCTTTCTTT. This rearrangement joins TRBV2 to TRBJ1-1; D is possibly TRBD1 (6 bases). Trimming shortened V by 6 bases and J by 4 bases, and 18 bases separated the two germline ends. The CDR3 covers 15 residues. Per the germline V gene, CDR1 is SNHLY and CDR2 is FYNNEI.

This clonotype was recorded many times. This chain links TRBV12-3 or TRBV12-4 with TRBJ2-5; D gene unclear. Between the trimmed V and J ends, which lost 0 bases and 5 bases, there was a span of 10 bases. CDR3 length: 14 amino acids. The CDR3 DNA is TGTGCCAGCAGTTTAGCAGGGCTCGCCGAGACCCAGTACTTC. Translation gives CASSLAGLAETQYF.

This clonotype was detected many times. CDR3 residues: CASSAFPGQGIQYF. CDR3 in DNA: TGCGCCAGCAGCGCCTTCCCGGGACAGGGAATTCAGTACTTC. The chain uses TRBV5-1 and TRBJ2-4; 9 nucleotides align to TRBD1. Trimming cost V 4 bases and J 10 bases; bases outside gene matches: 9. The CDR3 has 14 residues. Per the germline V gene, CDR1 is SGHRS and CDR2 is YFSETQ.

This CDR3 reads CASSYYGGEKPQHF. In DNA form, the CDR3 reads TGTGCCAGCAGTTACTATGGGGGGGAAAAGCCCCAGCATTTT. The chain is built from TRBV6-5 and TRBJ1-5; a possible D gene is TRBD1 (5 bases). Germline lookup yields CDR1 MNHEY and CDR2 SVGAGI. V was clipped by 1 base and J by 8 bases, with 12 bases between them. There are 14 residues in the CDR3.

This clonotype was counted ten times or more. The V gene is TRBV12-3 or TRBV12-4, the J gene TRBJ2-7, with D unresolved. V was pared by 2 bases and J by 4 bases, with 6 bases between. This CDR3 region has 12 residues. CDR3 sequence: CASSLMPYEQYF. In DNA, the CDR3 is TGTGCCAGCAGTTTAATGCCTTACGAGCAGTACTTC.

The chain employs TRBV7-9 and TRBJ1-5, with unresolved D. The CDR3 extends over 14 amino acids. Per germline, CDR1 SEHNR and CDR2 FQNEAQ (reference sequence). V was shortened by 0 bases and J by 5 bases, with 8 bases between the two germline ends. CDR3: CASSLAGGHQPQHF. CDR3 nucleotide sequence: TGTGCCAGCAGCTTAGCGGGAGGGCATCAGCCCCAGCATTTT.

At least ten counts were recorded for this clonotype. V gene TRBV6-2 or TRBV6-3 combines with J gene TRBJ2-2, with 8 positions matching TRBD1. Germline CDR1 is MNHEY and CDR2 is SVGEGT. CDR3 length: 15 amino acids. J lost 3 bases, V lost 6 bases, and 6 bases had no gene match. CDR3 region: CASSRPDRDTGELFF. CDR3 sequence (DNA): TGTGCCAGCAGCCGGCCGGACAGGGACACCGGGGAGCTGTTTTTT.

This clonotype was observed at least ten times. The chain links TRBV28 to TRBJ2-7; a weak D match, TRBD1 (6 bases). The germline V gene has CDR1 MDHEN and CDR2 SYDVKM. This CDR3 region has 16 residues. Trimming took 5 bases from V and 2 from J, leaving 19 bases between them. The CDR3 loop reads CASSPTLPQGTYEQYF. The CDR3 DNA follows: TGTGCCAGCAGTCCTACACTCCCACAGGGCACCTACGAGCAGTACTTC.

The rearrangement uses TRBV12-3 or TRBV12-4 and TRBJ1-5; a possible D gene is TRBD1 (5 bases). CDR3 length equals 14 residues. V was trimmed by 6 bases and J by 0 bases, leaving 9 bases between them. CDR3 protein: CASSRDLSNQPQHF. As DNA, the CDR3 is TGTGCCAGCAGCCGGGACCTTAGCAATCAGCCCCAGCATTTT.

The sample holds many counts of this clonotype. The CDR3, as DNA: TGTGCCAGCAGTTACTCAGGCACAGGGGGAGATGTCCTGACTTTC. Amino acids: CASSYSGTGGDVLTF. The chain links TRBV6-5 to TRBJ2-6; 8 positions agree with TRBD1. The CDR3 contains 15 residues. CDR1 is MNHEY, CDR2 SVGAGI, per germline. Trimming took 0 bases from V and 13 from J; bases not matched to a gene: 8.

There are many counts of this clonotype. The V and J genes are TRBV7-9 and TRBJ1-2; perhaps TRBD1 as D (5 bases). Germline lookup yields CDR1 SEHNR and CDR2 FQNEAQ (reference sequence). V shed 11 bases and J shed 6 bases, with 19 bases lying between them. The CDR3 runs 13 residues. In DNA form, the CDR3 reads TGTGCCTCTCGGGGGGAGAGCTATGATGGCTACACCTTC. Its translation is CASRGESYDGYTF.

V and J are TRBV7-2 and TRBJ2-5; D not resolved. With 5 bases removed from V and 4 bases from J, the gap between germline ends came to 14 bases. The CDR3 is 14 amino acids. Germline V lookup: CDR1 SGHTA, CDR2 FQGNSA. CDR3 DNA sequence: TGTGCCAGCAGCCCGCGGAGAGGAAGAGAGACCCAGTACTTC. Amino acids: CASSPRRGRETQYF. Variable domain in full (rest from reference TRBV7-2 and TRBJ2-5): GAGVSQSPSNKVTEKGKDVELRCDPISGHTALYWYRQSLGQGLEFLIYFQGNSAPDKSGLPSDRFSAERTGGSVSTLTIQRTQQEDSAVYLCASSPRRGRETQYFGPGTRLLVL.

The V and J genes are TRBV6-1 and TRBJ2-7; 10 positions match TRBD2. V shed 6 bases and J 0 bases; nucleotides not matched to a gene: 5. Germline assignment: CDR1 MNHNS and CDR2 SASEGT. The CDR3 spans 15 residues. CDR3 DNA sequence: TGTGCCAGCAGCGTCCGACTAGCGGGCTCCTACGAGCAGTACTTC. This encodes CASSVRLAGSYEQYF.

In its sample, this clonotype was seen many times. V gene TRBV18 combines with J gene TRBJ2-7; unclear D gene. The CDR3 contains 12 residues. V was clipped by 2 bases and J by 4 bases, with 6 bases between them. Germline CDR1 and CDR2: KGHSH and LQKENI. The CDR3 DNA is TGTGCCAGCTCACCAAAGTCATACGAGCAGTACTTC. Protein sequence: CASSPKSYEQYF.

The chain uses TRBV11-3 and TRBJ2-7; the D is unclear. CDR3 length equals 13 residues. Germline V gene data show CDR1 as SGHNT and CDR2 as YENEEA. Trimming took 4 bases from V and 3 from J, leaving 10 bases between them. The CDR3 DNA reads TGTGCCAGCAGCTCACCCCGGCGCTACGAGCAGTACTTC. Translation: CASSSPRRYEQYF.

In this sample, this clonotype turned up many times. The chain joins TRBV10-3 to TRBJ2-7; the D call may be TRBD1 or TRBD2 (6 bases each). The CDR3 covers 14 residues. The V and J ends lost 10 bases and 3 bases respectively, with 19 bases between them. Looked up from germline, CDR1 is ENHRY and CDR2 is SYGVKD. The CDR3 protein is CATSLAEGGYEQYF. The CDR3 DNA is TGTGCCACCTCTTTAGCGGAGGGGGGCTACGAGCAGTACTTC.